A single sample gave rise to the 32 T cell receptor beta chains below, sequenced in a study of STAT3 mutations in large granular lymphocyte leukemia. Whole-study results and caveats: At least one immunodominant TCR beta clonotype appeared in every T-cell large granular lymphocyte leukemia patient.

The antigens of these receptors remain unknown. Only in-frame clones appear in the TCRdb table, and some are missing; sequencing was by immunoSEQ multiplex PCR. The table lists over 25,000 clones, 65% to 80% of them singletons. The sample consisted of peripheral blood mononuclear cells. The source of these receptors is a woman aged 45-59 years with T-cell large granular lymphocyte leukemia. Some clones in this sample may be carry-over from other donors' samples.

The chain recombines TRBV9 with TRBJ2-3; 7 positions match TRBD2. Germline trimming cut 7 bases from V and 5 bases from J; bases unmatched to any gene: 19. The CDR3 covers 17 residues. CDR1 SGDLS and CDR2 YYNGEE come from the germline V gene. The CDR3 sequence: CASSPTRGVGLRDTQYF. In DNA form, the CDR3 reads TGTGCCAGCTCTCCCACCCGGGGGGTGGGGCTGAGAGATACGCAGTATTTT.

The chain is built from TRBV7-9 and TRBJ2-7; D is uncertain. Trimming took 1 base from V and 3 from J, leaving 10 bases between them. The germline CDR1 and CDR2 sequences are SEHNR and FQNEAQ (reference sequence). This CDR3 contains 14 residues. The CDR3 reads CASSLGGELYEQYF. CDR3 bases: TGTGCCAGCAGCTTAGGAGGTGAACTCTACGAGCAGTACTTC.

The CDR3 loop is CAWSVGPDAGELFF. The CDR3 DNA sequence: TGTGCCTGGAGTGTTGGGCCCGACGCCGGGGAGCTGTTTTTT. This chain connects TRBV30 to TRBJ2-2, with D unclear. The CDR3 is made up of 14 amino acids. Between the trimmed V and J ends, which lost 0 bases and 6 bases, there was a span of 11 bases. CDR1 and CDR2 (germline): GTSNPN, SVGIG (reference sequence).

V is TRBV18 and J is TRBJ1-2; D is possibly TRBD1 (5 bases). The V and J ends lost 4 bases and 5 bases respectively, with 20 bases between them. The germline gives CDR1 KGHSH, CDR2 LQKENI. The CDR3 contains 16 residues. The DNA for the CDR3 is TGTGCCAGCTCACACCCCGGGACCCCCCGGGGGTATGGCTACACCTTC. It codes for CASSHPGTPRGYGYTF.

V and J are TRBV4-3 and TRBJ2-5, with 12 positions matching TRBD2. This CDR3 comprises 18 residues. The V gene's germline CDR1 is LGHNA and CDR2 YSLEER. With V trimmed by 1 base and J by 5 bases, 11 bases remained unmatched. CDR3 amino acids: CASSQARASGRAVETQYF. The CDR3 coding sequence is TGCGCCAGCAGCCAAGCCCGGGCTAGCGGGAGGGCGGTGGAGACCCAGTACTTC.

V and J are TRBV2 and TRBJ2-1; 7 bases fit TRBD1. This CDR3 contains 15 residues. The germline V gene has CDR1 SNHLY and CDR2 FYNNEI. Trimming removed 8 bases from V and 2 bases from J; junction bases left unmatched: 9. In DNA, the CDR3 is TGTGCCAGCCTCCAAGGGGGCAGGACCTACAATGAGCAGTTCTTC. Protein product: CASLQGGRTYNEQFF.

V and J are TRBV28 and TRBJ1-2; D gene unclear. Trimming removed 3 bases at V and 5 bases at J, with 10 bases between. Looked up from germline, CDR1 is MDHEN and CDR2 is SYDVKM. The CDR3 contains 13 residues. CDR3 amino acids: CASSLIQFYGYTF. Written as DNA, the CDR3 is TGTGCCAGCAGTTTGATCCAGTTTTATGGCTACACCTTC.

For the CDR3, the DNA is TGCGCCAGCAGCTTGAGCGGGAGGGCCGTTGAGACCCAGTACTTC. This sequence encodes CASSLSGRAVETQYF. The chain recombines TRBV5-1 with TRBJ2-5; 10 bases map to TRBD2. This CDR3 contains 15 residues. With 1 base clipped from V and 5 bases from J, the junction kept 5 bases outside the gene matches. Germline V lookup: CDR1 SGHRS, CDR2 YFSETQ.

The CDR3 is CASGAGGDETQYF. The CDR3 bases are TGTGCTAGTGGCGCCGGGGGCGACGAGACCCAGTACTTC. The V gene is TRBV12-5, the J gene TRBJ2-5, with D tentatively TRBD1 or TRBD2 (6 bases each). This CDR3 is 13 amino acids long. In germline, CDR1 is LGHNT, CDR2 FRNRAP. V lost 6 bases, J lost 5 bases, and 13 bases lay in between.

The chain recombines TRBV4-1 with TRBJ1-2; D gene unclear. The CDR3 has 14 amino acids. Deletions cut 0 bases from V and 6 bases from J, with 11 bases between. Germline CDR1 is MGHRA and CDR2 is YSYEKL. CDR3 sequence: CASSQDLLGNGYTF. The CDR3 nucleotides are TGCGCCAGCAGCCAAGATCTTCTCGGGAATGGCTACACCTTC.

The genes are TRBV28 and TRBJ1-5; D not resolved. From germline, CDR1 is MDHEN and CDR2 SYDVKM. V lost 5 bases and J 1 base, leaving 12 bases between the germline ends. The CDR3 extends over 15 amino acids. The chain's CDR3 is CASSPFRSSNQPQHF. The DNA for the CDR3 is TGTGCCAGCAGTCCGTTTAGGTCGAGCAATCAGCCCCAGCATTTT.

The genes are TRBV5-4 and TRBJ2-3; TRBD1 matches 7 bases. The CDR3 contains 13 residues. With V trimmed by 3 bases and J by 4 bases, 2 bases remained unmatched. Germline assignment: CDR1 SGHNT and CDR2 YYREEE (reference sequence). CDR3 bases: TGTGCCAGCAGCTCTCAGGGGGCAGATACGCAGTATTTT. Its protein product is CASSSQGADTQYF.

The CDR3 bases are TGTGCCAGCTCACCAGAGGCACCAGCCGGCTACACCTTC. This encodes CASSPEAPAGYTF. The rearrangement joins TRBV18 to TRBJ1-2; D is undetermined. The CDR3 is 13 amino acids. V gave up 2 bases and J gave up 8 bases, with 12 bases separating them. Germline V gives CDR1 KGHSH, CDR2 LQKENI.

The chain uses TRBV6-5 and TRBJ2-2, with 7 bases that match TRBD1. The CDR3 has 16 residues. J was trimmed by 0 bases and V by 2 bases; bases with no gene match: 3. Germline V lookup: CDR1 MNHEY, CDR2 SVGAGI. In nucleotides, the CDR3 is TGTGCCAGCAGTTACGAGGGGACAGCGAACACCGGGGAGCTGTTTTTT. This sequence encodes CASSYEGTANTGELFF.

The V and J genes are TRBV5-1 and TRBJ2-3, with 10 bases aligning to TRBD1. V shed 0 bases and J 7 bases; nucleotides not matched to a gene: 2. Per the germline V gene, CDR1 is SGHRS and CDR2 is YFSETQ. This CDR3 has 14 amino acids. CDR3 sequence reads: CASSLETGGNTQYF. CDR3 nucleotide sequence: TGCGCCAGCAGCTTGGAGACAGGGGGCAATACGCAGTATTTT.

This clone has only one observation. This sequence joins TRBV5-1 and TRBJ1-5, with unresolved D. The CDR3 is made up of 13 amino acids. Trimming removed 3 bases at V and 5 bases at J, with 9 bases between. Germline CDR1 reads SGHRS; CDR2 reads YFSETQ. The CDR3 coding sequence is TGCGCCAGCAGCTCCCCAAAGCATCAGCCCCAGCATTTT. This encodes CASSSPKHQPQHF.

V is TRBV7-2 and J is TRBJ1-2; no definite D call. The CDR3 runs 12 residues. Deletions cut 11 bases from V and 8 bases from J, with 18 bases between. Germline assignment: CDR1 SGHTA and CDR2 FQGNSA. The CDR3: CAGPEGFQGYTF. Written as DNA, the CDR3 is TGTGCCGGACCAGAGGGATTCCAGGGCTACACCTTC.

This chain uses TRBV5-4 with TRBJ1-2; D might be TRBD1 (6 bases). The V gene's germline CDR1 is SGHNT and CDR2 YYREEE (reference sequence). The CDR3 is 14 amino acids. Trimming shortened V by 4 bases and J by 0 bases, and 10 bases separated the two germline ends. CDR3 coding DNA: TGTGCCAGCAGCCGACAGGTACCTAACTATGGCTACACCTTC. Translating gives CASSRQVPNYGYTF.

V usage is TRBV30 and J usage is TRBJ1-5; D not resolved. The CDR3 totals 12 residues. From germline, CDR1 is GTSNPN and CDR2 SVGIG (reference sequence). The V gene lost 8 bases and the J gene lost 2 bases, with 10 bases spanning the gap. The CDR3 reads CASDWGNQPQHF. CDR3 sequence (DNA): TGTGCCAGCGATTGGGGCAATCAGCCCCAGCATTTT.

The J gene is TRBJ2-7, the V gene TRBV5-6, with 9 nucleotides matching TRBD2. The germline V gene encodes CDR1 SGHDT and CDR2 YYEEEE. Trimming removed 0 bases from V and 4 bases from J; junction bases left unmatched: 5. The CDR3 sequence is 15 residues long. In DNA form, the CDR3 reads TGTGCCAGCAGCTTGGCTGCGGGAGGGCCTTACGAGCAGTACTTC. As protein: CASSLAAGGPYEQYF.

The chain is built from TRBV5-6 and TRBJ1-1; D is ambiguous. This CDR3 contains 13 residues. Germline CDR1 SGHDT, CDR2 YYEEEE. V lost 0 bases, J lost 10 bases, and 13 bases lay in between. DNA of the CDR3: TGTGCCAGCAGCTTGGACGCTTCTGGAGGAGCTTTCTTT. Protein sequence: CASSLDASGGAFF.

J is TRBJ1-4 and V is TRBV30, with a tentative D call TRBD1 (5 bases). V dropped 8 bases and J dropped 6 bases, with 16 bases sitting between them. Germline V lookup: CDR1 GTSNPN, CDR2 SVGIG (reference sequence). The CDR3 extends over 13 amino acids. CDR3 bases: TGTGCCGGGGCCAAGGTAGCGCATGAAAAACTGTTTTTT. This encodes CAGAKVAHEKLFF.

The J gene is TRBJ2-3, the V gene TRBV5-1, with unresolved D. V lost 1 base to trimming and J lost 1 base, with 7 bases between them. This CDR3 comprises 14 residues. Germline V gene lookup returns CDR1 SGHRS and CDR2 YFSETQ. Written as DNA, the CDR3 is TGCGCCAGCAGCTTGCCGGCCCGCACAGATACGCAGTATTTT. Translation: CASSLPARTDTQYF.

The chain uses TRBV6-6 and TRBJ2-7; 8 bases line up with TRBD1. Trimming took 10 bases from V and 7 from J; bases not matched to a gene: 9. Looked up from germline, CDR1 is MNHNY and CDR2 is SVGAGI (reference sequence). The CDR3 length is 12 residues. CDR3 region: CATRDWDREQYF. CDR3 bases: TGTGCCACCAGGGACTGGGACAGGGAGCAGTACTTC.

V and J are TRBV20-1 and TRBJ1-2; D ambiguous. With 1 base removed from V and 9 bases from J, the gap between germline ends came to 0 bases. Germline CDR1 is DFQATT and CDR2 is SNEGSKA (reference sequence). CDR3 size: 8 residues. The CDR3: CSARGYTF. The CDR3 DNA is TGCAGTGCTAGAGGCTACACCTTC.

The chain recombines TRBV18 with TRBJ1-2; TRBD1 matches at 10 bases. Trimming took 3 bases from V and 8 from J; bases not matched to a gene: 6. CDR3 length: 14 amino acids. Germline V lookup: CDR1 KGHSH, CDR2 LQKENI. The CDR3 reads CASSPPGQGNGYTF. CDR3 nucleotide sequence: TGTGCCAGCTCACCGCCGGGACAGGGGAACGGCTACACCTTC. The full variable domain, its missing parts supplied by reference TRBV18 and TRBJ1-2, is NAGVMQNPRHLVRRRGQEARLRCSPMKGHSHVYWYRQLPEEGLKFMVYLQKENIIDESGMPKERFSAEFPKEGPSILRIQQVVRGDSAAYFCASSPPGQGNGYTFGSGTRLTVV.

The chain couples TRBV7-9 to TRBJ2-2, with 7 bases identical to TRBD1. The CDR3 is 15 amino acids. Trimming took 1 base from V and 7 from J; bases not matched to a gene: 6. Germline CDR1 and CDR2: SEHNR and FQNEAQ (reference sequence). The CDR3 protein is CASSLDRGVYGELFF. The CDR3 DNA reads TGTGCCAGCAGCTTAGACAGGGGTGTGTACGGGGAGCTGTTTTTT.

This clone appeared a single time. The V and J genes are TRBV30 and TRBJ2-4, with D perhaps TRBD2 (6 bases). CDR1 GTSNPN and CDR2 SVGIG come from the germline V gene (reference sequence). V was trimmed by 0 bases and J by 8 bases, leaving 11 bases between them. The CDR3 length is 13 residues. DNA of the CDR3: TGTGCCTGGAGTGTAAGCCCGGGGGACATTCAGTACTTC. It is translated as CAWSVSPGDIQYF.

The rearrangement links TRBV30 to TRBJ1-1, with 8 positions matching TRBD1. With V trimmed by 4 bases and J by 2 bases, 3 bases remained unmatched. Per the germline V gene, CDR1 is GTSNPN and CDR2 is SVGIG (reference sequence). This CDR3 is 13 amino acids long. CDR3 coding DNA: TGTGCCTGGACAGGGGGCTTAAACACTGAAGCTTTCTTT. Translated: CAWTGGLNTEAFF. The complete variable domain, with remaining parts taken from reference TRBV30 and TRBJ1-1, reads SQTIHQWPATLVQPVGSPLSLECTVEGTSNPNLYWYRQAAGRGLQLLFYSVGIGQISSEVPQNLSASRPQDRQFILSSKKLLLSDSGFYLCAWTGGLNTEAFFGQGTRLTVV.

The rearrangement joins TRBV14 to TRBJ2-7; the D is unclear. Trimming took 1 base from V and 2 from J, leaving 15 bases between them. The V gene's germline CDR1 is SGHDN and CDR2 FVKESK. CDR3 length: 16 residues. CDR3 residues: CASSQVHGLMTYEQYF. The CDR3, as DNA: TGTGCCAGCAGCCAAGTCCACGGTTTGATGACCTACGAGCAGTACTTC.

This clone ranks as medium-sized (0.01 to 0.1%). At the DNA level, this CDR3 is encoded by other sequences in the same sample as well. The chain recombines TRBV5-1 with TRBJ2-2; D remains ambiguous. In germline, CDR1 is SGHRS, CDR2 YFSETQ. The V and J ends lost 4 bases and 1 base respectively, with 8 bases between them. The CDR3 covers 14 residues. The CDR3 sequence is CASSPDGNTGELFF. The CDR3 DNA sequence: TGCGCCAGCAGCCCGGACGGGAACACCGGGGAGCTGTTTTTT.

This clone is medium-sized (0.01 to 0.1%). The rearrangement joins TRBV7-2 to TRBJ2-2, with TRBD2 identical over 9 bases. The J segment lost 5 bases and the V segment lost 5 bases, leaving 9 bases of the junction unmatched. Looked up from germline, CDR1 is SGHTA and CDR2 is FQGNSA. CDR3 length: 16 amino acids. CDR3 sequence: CASSPRVAGVTGELFF. CDR3 DNA sequence: TGTGCCAGCAGCCCGAGGGTAGCGGGAGTTACCGGGGAGCTGTTTTTT.